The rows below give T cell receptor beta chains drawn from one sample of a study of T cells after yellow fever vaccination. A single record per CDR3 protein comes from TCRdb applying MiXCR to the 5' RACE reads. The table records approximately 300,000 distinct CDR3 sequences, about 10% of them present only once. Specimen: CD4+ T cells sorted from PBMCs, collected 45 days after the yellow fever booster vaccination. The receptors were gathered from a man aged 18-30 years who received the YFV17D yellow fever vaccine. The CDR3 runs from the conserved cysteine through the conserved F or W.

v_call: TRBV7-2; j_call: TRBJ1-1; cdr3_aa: CASSSGTWNTEAFF
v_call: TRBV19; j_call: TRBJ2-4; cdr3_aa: CASSILGEGDIQYF
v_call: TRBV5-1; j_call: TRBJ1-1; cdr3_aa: CASSSRPVGRTDGAFF
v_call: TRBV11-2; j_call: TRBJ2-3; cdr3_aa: CASSSPRGRGTQYF
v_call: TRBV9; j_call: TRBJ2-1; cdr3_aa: CASSVGMEGGDEQFF
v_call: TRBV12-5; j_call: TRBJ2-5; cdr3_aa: CASGFVGGETQYF
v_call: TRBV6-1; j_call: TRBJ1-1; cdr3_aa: CASSVLVTEAFF
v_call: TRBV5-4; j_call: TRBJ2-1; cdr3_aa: CASSLVSSYNEQFF
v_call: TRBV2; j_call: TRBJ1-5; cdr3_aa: CASRVVKASNQPQHF
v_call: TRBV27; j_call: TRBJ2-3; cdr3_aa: CASSWTVTDTQYF
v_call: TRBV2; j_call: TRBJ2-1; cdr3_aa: CASSRRVAGGLNEQFF
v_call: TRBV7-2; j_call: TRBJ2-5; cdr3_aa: CASSLAITSGGRETQYF
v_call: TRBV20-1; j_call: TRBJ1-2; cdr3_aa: CSASSGVDGYTF
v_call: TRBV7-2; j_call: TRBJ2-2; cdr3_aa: CASSHSDRAFGELFF
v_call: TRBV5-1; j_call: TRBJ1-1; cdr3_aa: CASSWRGNTEAFF
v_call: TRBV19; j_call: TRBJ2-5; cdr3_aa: CASRGPGLLSQYF
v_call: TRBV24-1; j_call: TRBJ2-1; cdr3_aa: CATQLAGVNEQFF
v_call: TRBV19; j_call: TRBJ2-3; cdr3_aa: CASSIGSGGSDTQYF
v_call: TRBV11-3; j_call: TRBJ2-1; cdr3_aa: CASSLGFANEQFF
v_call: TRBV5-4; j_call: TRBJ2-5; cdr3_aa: CASSSADSIGKTQYF
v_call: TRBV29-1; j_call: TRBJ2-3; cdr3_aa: CSGDYGAGGPPDTQYF
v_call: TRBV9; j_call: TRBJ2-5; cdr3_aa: CASNIGGRETQYF
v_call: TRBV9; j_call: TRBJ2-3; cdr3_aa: CASRTSGGDTQYF
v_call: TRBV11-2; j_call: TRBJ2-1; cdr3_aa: CASSTYPGTGNNNEQFF
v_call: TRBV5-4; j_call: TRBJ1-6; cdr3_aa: CASSSTGQISPLHF
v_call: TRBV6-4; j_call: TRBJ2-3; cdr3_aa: CASSDGERVTDTQYF
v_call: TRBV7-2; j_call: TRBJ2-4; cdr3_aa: CASSLAGGENIQYF
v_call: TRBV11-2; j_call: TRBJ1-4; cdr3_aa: CASSLGSFNEKLFF
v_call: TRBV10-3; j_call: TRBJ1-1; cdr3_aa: CAISGGDSLNTEAFF
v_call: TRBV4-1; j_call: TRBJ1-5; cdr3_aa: CASSRDHNQPQHF
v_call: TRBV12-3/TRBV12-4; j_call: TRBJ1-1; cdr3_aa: CASSSDRERVTEAFF
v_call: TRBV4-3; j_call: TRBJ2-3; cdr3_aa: CASSQLYRQGSDTQYF
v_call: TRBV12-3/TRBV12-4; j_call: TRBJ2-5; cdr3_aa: CASRITGEETQYF
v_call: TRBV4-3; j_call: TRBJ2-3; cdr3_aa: CASSQVLLAGVKYF
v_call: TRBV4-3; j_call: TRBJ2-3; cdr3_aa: CASRQHPGLAGVPDTQYF
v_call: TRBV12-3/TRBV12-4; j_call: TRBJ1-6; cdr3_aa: CASSLAERGSPLHF
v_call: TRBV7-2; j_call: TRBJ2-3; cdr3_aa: CASSLFYVASTDTQYF
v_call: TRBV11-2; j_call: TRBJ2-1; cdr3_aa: CASSPGFSYNEQFF
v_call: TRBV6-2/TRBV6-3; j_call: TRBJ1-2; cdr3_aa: CASRLTGKDGYTF
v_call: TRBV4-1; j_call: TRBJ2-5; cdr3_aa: CASSQEYSGGYETQYF
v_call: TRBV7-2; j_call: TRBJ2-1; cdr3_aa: CASSPQENEQFF
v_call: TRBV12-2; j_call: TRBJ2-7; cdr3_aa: CASPNSGTHEQYF